The next 17 T cell receptor beta chains were all read from a single sample in a study of CD8+ T cells in alopecia areata. RNA extraction was followed by reverse transcription into cDNA, which acted as the sequencing template. This table comes from immunoSEQ multiplex PCR, and its TCRdb copy is limited to in-frame clones, with some not included. Counted here are about 130,000 clones, approximately 49% occurring once; the ten biggest clones make up approximately 18%. Sequences were derived from CD8+ T cells sorted from blood, sampled at week 0. All receptors come from a human donor with alopecia areata.

The chain recombines TRBV5-6 with TRBJ1-2; the D is unclear. Germline loops: CDR1 SGHDT, CDR2 YYEEEE. V lost 2 bases and J lost 4, with 12 bases in between. The CDR3 extends over 14 amino acids. The CDR3 coding sequence is TGTGCCAGCAGCTTCGGACGGATCCTCTATGGCTACACCTTC. This translates into CASSFGRILYGYTF.

The V and J genes are TRBV13 and TRBJ2-3; 12 bases match TRBD2. J gave up 2 bases and V 6 bases, and 9 bases lay outside the gene matches. The germline CDR1 and CDR2 sequences are PRHDT and FYEKMQ (reference sequence). The CDR3 spans 17 residues. This CDR3 is CASRPTSGGPHTDTQYF. In nucleotides, the CDR3 is TGTGCCAGCAGACCGACTAGCGGGGGACCACACACAGATACGCAGTATTTT.

The rearrangement joins TRBV29-1 to TRBJ1-3, with 8 positions matching TRBD1. Germline-derived CDR1 and CDR2 are SQVTM and ANQGSEA. With V trimmed by 4 bases and J by 4 bases, 9 bases remained unmatched. This CDR3 contains 15 residues. The CDR3 DNA reads TGCAGCGTTGTCCAGACAGGGGTGGGAGGAAACACCATATATTTT. Translating gives CSVVQTGVGGNTIYF.

This chain uses TRBV18 with TRBJ2-5; no reliable D call. Germline CDR1 and CDR2: KGHSH and LQKENI. This CDR3 is built from 13 residues. The V end lost 3 bases, the J end lost 5 bases, and 10 bases lay between the germline ends. CDR3 nucleotide sequence: TGTGCCAGCTCACCTCCGGGTGGGGAGACCCAGTACTTC. It specifies CASSPPGGETQYF.

This clone was seen just once. The chain has TRBV30 and TRBJ2-7; D unclear. V was trimmed by 0 bases and J by 3 bases, leaving 9 bases between them. Germline CDR1 GTSNPN, CDR2 SVGIG (reference sequence). The CDR3 totals 13 residues. The CDR3 spells CAWSVESGYEQYF. CDR3 coding DNA: TGTGCCTGGAGTGTGGAATCGGGCTACGAGCAGTACTTC.

This rearrangement joins TRBV27 to TRBJ2-7; TRBD1 matches 9 bases. The V gene end was trimmed by 5 bases and the J gene end by 6 bases; junction bases not matched to a gene: 11. Germline V gene lookup returns CDR1 MNHEY and CDR2 SMNVEV (reference sequence). The CDR3 is 15 residues long. DNA of the CDR3: TGTGCCAGCAGTCTAGGTGTCGGGACAGGGTCCGAGCAGTACTTC. This sequence encodes CASSLGVGTGSEQYF.

The J gene is TRBJ1-5, the V gene TRBV27; TRBD1 aligns across 8 bases. V lost 4 bases to trimming and J lost 7 bases; unmatched junction nucleotides: 6. The CDR3 extends over 14 amino acids. The V gene's germline CDR1 is MNHEY and CDR2 SMNVEV (reference sequence). In DNA form, the CDR3 reads TGTGCCAGCAGTTATACAGGGGGAGGACAGCCCCAGCATTTT. This encodes CASSYTGGGQPQHF.

This clone appeared a few times. The chain uses TRBV30 and TRBJ2-7; 9 bases line up with TRBD1. This CDR3 contains 14 residues. Looked up from germline, CDR1 is GTSNPN and CDR2 is SVGIG (reference sequence). V lost 3 bases, J lost 5 bases, and 8 bases stayed unmatched. The CDR3 DNA sequence: TGTGCCTGGAGGGTAGGGACAGGGTGGGACGAGCAGTACTTC. As protein: CAWRVGTGWDEQYF.

In its sample, this clone was seen once. This chain joins TRBV30 and TRBJ2-7; TRBD1 is a possible D gene (7 bases). V was clipped by 7 bases and J by 0 bases, with 10 bases between them. The germline V gene encodes CDR1 GTSNPN and CDR2 SVGIG (reference sequence). The CDR3 sequence is 12 residues long. The CDR3, as DNA: TGTGCCTCGGAGGGGGCCTCCTACGAGCAGTACTTC. Residues: CASEGASYEQYF.

CDR3 bases: TGCGCCAGCAGCCAAGATTCCAGGGGGTCTGAGACCCAGTACTTC. It codes for CASSQDSRGSETQYF. The chain combines TRBV4-1 with TRBJ2-5; 7 bases match TRBD1. The germline gives CDR1 MGHRA, CDR2 YSYEKL. The trim removed 0 bases at V and 5 bases at J, leaving 6 bases unmatched. This CDR3 region has 15 residues.

The chain links TRBV27 to TRBJ2-1, with D perhaps matching TRBD2 (5 bases). From germline, CDR1 is MNHEY and CDR2 SMNVEV (reference sequence). V lost 2 bases to trimming and J lost 8 bases, with 13 bases between them. This CDR3 is built from 14 residues. DNA for the CDR3: TGTGCCAGCAGTTTACTACTCCGTAGCGATGAGCAGTTCTTC. It encodes CASSLLLRSDEQFF.

The chain couples TRBV15 to TRBJ2-5; 7 bases fit TRBD2. With V trimmed by 7 bases and J by 0 bases, 17 bases remained unmatched. The CDR3 has 18 amino acids. CDR1 and CDR2 (germline): LNHNV, YYDKDF (reference sequence). CDR3 amino acids: CATTPDLAGGGYQETQYF. DNA of the CDR3: TGTGCCACCACTCCGGATCTGGCGGGCGGGGGATACCAAGAGACCCAGTACTTC.

The rearrangement links TRBV27 to TRBJ2-3; unclear D gene. This CDR3 is built from 15 residues. V shed 4 bases and J shed 2 bases, with 13 bases lying between them. CDR1 MNHEY and CDR2 SMNVEV come from the germline V gene (reference sequence). CDR3 coding DNA: TGTGCCAGCAGTTCGGACGGAACAGACACAGATACGCAGTATTTT. This codes for CASSSDGTDTDTQYF.

This clone was counted between two and nine times. The V call is TRBV6-5, the J call TRBJ2-2; possible D gene TRBD2, 6 bases. This CDR3 region has 14 residues. Germline CDR1 MNHEY, CDR2 SVGAGI. Between the trimmed V and J ends, which lost 8 bases and 9 bases, there was a span of 19 bases. The CDR3 here is CASGGTAYSWELFF. CDR3 in DNA: TGTGCCAGCGGGGGGACGGCTTATAGCTGGGAGCTGTTTTTT.

With respect to this clone: One junction end does not reproduce the germline sequence, and a read error may be involved. The chain uses TRBV29-1 and TRBJ1-1, with a possible D match to TRBD1 (6 bases). CDR3 length equals 13 residues. The germline V gene has CDR1 SQVTM and CDR2 ANQGSEA. CDR3 coding DNA: TGCAGCGCCTACGGGACAACTAATTTCGGAGCTCTCTTT. Protein sequence: CSAYGTTNFGALF.

This clone is a singleton in its sample. Additional DNA sequences in this sample encode the identical CDR3. The chain couples TRBV5-6 to TRBJ2-7, with D unresolved. Germline loops: CDR1 SGHDT, CDR2 YYEEEE. V gave up 0 bases and J gave up 4 bases, with 2 bases separating them. The CDR3 runs 11 residues. CDR3 sequence: CASSLGYEQYF. The CDR3, as DNA: TGTGCCAGCAGCTTGGGGTACGAGCAGTACTTC.

A few counts support this clone. DNA of the CDR3: TGTGCCAGCAGTGGGAACCCAAGTAGGACAAGCTCCTACGAGCAGTACTTC. This encodes CASSGNPSRTSSYEQYF. The chain links TRBV2 to TRBJ2-7; D may be TRBD1 (5 bases). In germline, CDR1 is SNHLY, CDR2 FYNNEI. Trimming cost V 4 bases and J 0 bases, with 19 bases left between them. The CDR3 covers 17 residues.